The 23 T cell receptor beta chains reported below all come from one sample, sequenced in a study of blood T cell repertoires in COVID-19. This table comes from immunoSEQ multiplex PCR, and its TCRdb copy is limited to in-frame clones, with some not included. The profile covers about 370,000 clones, with roughly nine tenths appearing a single time and around 3% taken by the ten largest. Sequences were obtained from peripheral blood. These receptors all stem from a woman under 40 with COVID-19, enrolled during active disease.

The V gene is TRBV28, the J gene TRBJ1-2; 9 bases align to TRBD1. V lost 4 bases and J lost 4; bases outside the gene matches: 10. The CDR3 consists of 16 residues. CDR1 is MDHEN and CDR2 is SYDVKM in the germline V gene. The CDR3 spells CASSSLTGGNGYGYTF. CDR3 DNA: TGTGCCAGCAGTTCCCTCACAGGGGGCAATGGCTATGGCTACACCTTC.

This clone has more than one count but fewer than ten. This chain connects TRBV5-1 to TRBJ2-2; 8 bases align to TRBD2. Per germline, CDR1 SGHRS and CDR2 YFSETQ. The CDR3 has 14 amino acids. Unmatched junction bases numbered 5, after V lost 4 bases and J lost 6 bases. The CDR3 sequence is CASSMAGGAGELFF. The CDR3 region has the DNA TGCGCCAGCAGCATGGCCGGGGGGGCCGGGGAGCTGTTTTTT.

The rearrangement joins TRBV2 to TRBJ1-6, with D unresolved. The CDR3 contains 13 residues. Germline V lookup: CDR1 SNHLY, CDR2 FYNNEI. The V end was cut by 9 bases, the J end by 5 bases, with 11 bases between. The CDR3 loop is CASRTSDNSPLHF. The DNA of the CDR3 is TGTGCCAGTAGGACTTCCGATAATTCACCCCTCCACTTT.

The chain's CDR3 is CASSLWGAGVSNQPQHF. The CDR3 bases are TGTGCCAGCAGTTTATGGGGCGCAGGGGTTAGCAATCAGCCCCAGCATTTT. This sequence joins TRBV28 and TRBJ1-5; maybe TRBD1 (6 bases). The ends were cut back, 0 bases at V and 0 bases at J, with 12 bases in the middle. CDR1 is MDHEN and CDR2 is SYDVKM in the germline V gene. The CDR3 is 17 amino acids. The full variable domain, with the rest looked up from reference TRBV28 and TRBJ1-5, is DVKVTQSSRYLVKRTGEKVFLECVQDMDHENMFWYRQDPGLGLRLIYFSYDVKMKEKGDIPEGYSVSREKKERFSLILESASTNQTSMYLCASSLWGAGVSNQPQHFGDGTRLSIL.

This clone was observed a single time. This chain links TRBV6-6 with TRBJ2-5; 8 positions match TRBD2. From germline, CDR1 is MNHNY and CDR2 SVGAGI (reference sequence). J was trimmed by 2 bases and V by 2 bases; bases with no gene match: 7. This CDR3 comprises 16 residues. Here the CDR3 reads CASSYRRGGEQETQYF. CDR3 sequence (DNA): TGTGCCAGCAGTTACCGCCGGGGGGGGGAGCAAGAGACCCAGTACTTC.

The chain links TRBV28 to TRBJ2-2; no clear D gene. V gave up 1 base and J gave up 1 base, with 13 bases separating them. The CDR3 is made up of 17 amino acids. Germline V gene data show CDR1 as MDHEN and CDR2 as SYDVKM. The CDR3: CASSLLSGLENTGELFF. CDR3 DNA: TGTGCCAGCAGTTTATTATCCGGTCTTGAGAACACCGGGGAGCTGTTTTTT.

The chain couples TRBV11-2 to TRBJ2-5, with 10 bases fitting TRBD2. The CDR3 spans 17 residues. Germline V gene sequence: CDR1 SGHAT, CDR2 FQNNGV. Unmatched junction bases numbered 11, after V lost 2 bases and J lost 5 bases. CDR3 nucleotides: TGTGCCAGCAGCTTATATACGAGCGGGGGGGCCTGGGAGACCCAGTACTTC. This codes for CASSLYTSGGAWETQYF.

This clone was detected only once. The chain recombines TRBV19 with TRBJ1-2; possible D gene TRBD1, 5 bases. CDR1 is LNHDA, CDR2 SQIVND, per germline (reference sequence). The CDR3 has 14 residues. V dropped 5 bases and J dropped 7 bases, with 17 bases sitting between them. The CDR3 coding sequence is TGTGCCAGTAGTGTTATGGTCGCGGGGGGTGGCTACACCTTC. As protein: CASSVMVAGGGYTF.

V gene TRBV5-4 combines with J gene TRBJ1-2, with D possibly being TRBD1 (5 bases). The CDR3 spans 15 residues. The germline CDR1 and CDR2 sequences are SGHNT and YYREEE (reference sequence). V was clipped by 0 bases and J by 4 bases, with 13 bases between them. This chain's CDR3 is CASSLGQGGSYGYTF. As DNA, the CDR3 is TGTGCCAGCAGCTTGGGGCAGGGAGGGAGCTATGGCTACACCTTC.

The V gene is TRBV29-1, the J gene TRBJ1-3, with D perhaps matching TRBD1 (5 bases). Deletions cut 3 bases from V and 2 bases from J, with 14 bases between. The CDR3 consists of 15 residues. Germline values: CDR1 SQVTM, CDR2 ANQGSEA. CDR3 residues: CSVDSNSGAGNTIYF. The CDR3, as DNA: TGCAGCGTTGATAGTAACTCGGGGGCTGGAAACACCATATATTTT. Drawing the rest from reference TRBV29-1 and TRBJ1-3, the complete variable domain is SAVISQKPSRDICQRGTSLTIQCQVDSQVTMMFWYRQQPGQSLTLIATANQGSEATYESGFVIDKFPISRPNLTFSTLTVSNMSPEDSSIYLCSVDSNSGAGNTIYFGEGSWLTVV.

The V and J genes are TRBV18 and TRBJ2-2, with 8 nucleotides matching TRBD2. Trimming took 6 bases from V and 7 from J; bases not matched to a gene: 16. Per germline, CDR1 KGHSH and CDR2 LQKENI. The CDR3 contains 17 residues. Here the CDR3 reads CASSLRGAGVLRGELFF. The DNA for the CDR3 is TGTGCCAGCTCCCTCAGAGGAGCGGGGGTACTCCGCGGGGAGCTGTTTTTT.

The DNA for the CDR3 is TGTGCCAGCAGTGAAGGGGGTCAGGGGGCCAGGCCGTCCCTCTATGGCTACACCTTC. It specifies CASSEGGQGARPSLYGYTF. The rearrangement joins TRBV2 to TRBJ1-2, with 8 nucleotides matching TRBD1. After removal of 1 base from V and 4 bases from J, the junction contained 17 bases not matched to a gene. Germline assignment: CDR1 SNHLY and CDR2 FYNNEI. This CDR3 region has 19 residues.

The V call is TRBV5-1, the J call TRBJ2-1; 8 nucleotides agree with TRBD2. Germline V gives CDR1 SGHRS, CDR2 YFSETQ. The CDR3 runs to 16 residues. V lost 4 bases and J lost 8; bases outside the gene matches: 14. The CDR3 loop reads CASSPARPGGPDEQFF. The DNA for the CDR3 is TGCGCCAGCAGCCCCGCCAGACCGGGAGGGCCTGATGAGCAGTTCTTC.

This clone was detected many times. CDR3 loop: CASSQASGDNYGYTF. The CDR3 DNA reads TGTGCCAGCAGCCAAGCTTCCGGGGATAACTATGGCTACACCTTC. V is TRBV4-2 and J is TRBJ1-2; D remains unclear. Germline CDR1 reads LGHNA; CDR2 reads YNFKEQ. The V end was cut by 1 base, the J end by 1 base, with 10 bases between. The CDR3 runs 15 residues.

V is TRBV11-2 and J is TRBJ2-7; possibly TRBD2 for D (7 bases). V was cut by 6 bases and J by 4 bases, with 13 bases left in between. There are 13 residues in the CDR3. Germline V gene sequence: CDR1 SGHAT, CDR2 FQNNGV. The CDR3 DNA is TGTGCCAGCAGTAAGGGGGGGCTGTACGAGCAGTACTTC. It yields the protein CASSKGGLYEQYF.

The rearrangement links TRBV5-1 to TRBJ1-1; perhaps TRBD1 as D (6 bases). This CDR3 region has 13 residues. The V and J ends lost 2 bases and 5 bases respectively, with 10 bases between them. Per germline, CDR1 SGHRS and CDR2 YFSETQ. The CDR3 DNA sequence: TGCGCCAGCAGCTTTTCAGGGGAGACTGAAGCTTTCTTT. Encoded protein: CASSFSGETEAFF.

The V gene is TRBV11-1, the J gene TRBJ1-6; D possibly corresponds to TRBD1 (5 bases). CDR1 is SGHAT, CDR2 FQDESV, per germline (reference sequence). V lost 2 bases to trimming and J lost 7 bases, with 6 bases between them. This CDR3 region has 13 residues. CDR3 residues: CASSLQGNSPLHF. The DNA of the CDR3 is TGTGCCAGCAGCTTACAGGGAAATTCACCCCTCCACTTT.

The V gene is TRBV14, the J gene TRBJ2-5, with 9 nucleotides matching TRBD1. This CDR3 region has 15 residues. Germline V gene sequence: CDR1 SGHDN, CDR2 FVKESK. V shed 4 bases, J shed 5 bases, and the junction held 8 bases outside the gene matches. DNA of the CDR3: TGTGCCAGCAGCCCCCGACGGACAGGGGCGGAGACCCAGTACTTC. Amino acid sequence: CASSPRRTGAETQYF.

The chain carries TRBV2 and TRBJ1-5; tentative D call: TRBD1 (6 bases). Trimming cost V 5 bases and J 3 bases, with 8 bases left between them. CDR1 and CDR2 from the germline V gene are SNHLY and FYNNEI. The CDR3 is 13 amino acids. The CDR3 region is CASSPGANQPQHF. CDR3 coding DNA: TGTGCCAGCAGTCCAGGGGCCAATCAGCCCCAGCATTTT. Based on the CDR3 plus reference TRBV2 and TRBJ1-5, the full variable domain is EPEVTQTPSHQVTQMGQEVILRCVPISNHLYFYWYRQILGQKVEFLVSFYNNEISEKSEIFDDQFSVERPDGSNFTLKIRSTKLEDSAMYFCASSPGANQPQHFGDGTRLSIL.

The sample holds one count of this clone. V is TRBV27 and J is TRBJ2-2; D might be TRBD2 (5 bases). Germline CDR1 is MNHEY and CDR2 is SMNVEV (reference sequence). The CDR3 runs 15 residues. V lost 5 bases, J lost 5 bases, and 15 bases lay in between. This CDR3 is CASSLARRGTGELFF. CDR3 in DNA: TGTGCCAGCAGTCTCGCCCGCCGGGGAACCGGGGAGCTGTTTTTT.

This sequence joins TRBV5-4 and TRBJ2-5, with 12 bases matching TRBD1. The length of the CDR3 is 16 residues. After removal of 2 bases from V and 4 bases from J, the junction contained 6 bases not matched to a gene. Germline-derived CDR1 and CDR2 are SGHNT and YYREEE (reference sequence). The CDR3 here is CASSLTGTGGGETQYF. Written as DNA, the CDR3 is TGTGCCAGCAGCTTAACCGGGACAGGGGGCGGAGAGACCCAGTACTTC.

This chain joins TRBV6-6 and TRBJ2-5; TRBD2 aligns across 16 bases. The CDR3 contains 16 residues. V was pared by 2 bases and J by 5 bases, with 2 bases of the junction left unmatched. The germline CDR1 and CDR2 sequences are MNHNY and SVGAGI (reference sequence). The CDR3 spells CASSYGTSGRAETQYF. The CDR3 bases are TGTGCCAGCAGTTACGGGACTAGCGGGAGGGCTGAGACCCAGTACTTC.

V is TRBV15 and J is TRBJ2-5; D is possibly TRBD2 (6 bases). CDR3 length equals 14 residues. CDR1 and CDR2 from the germline V gene are LNHNV and YYDKDF (reference sequence). V lost 6 bases and J 1 base, leaving 12 bases between the germline ends. In DNA, the CDR3 is TGTGCCACCAGATATGGAGGGACCCAAGAGACCCAGTACTTC. As protein: CATRYGGTQETQYF.